This T cell receptor (beta chain) is drawn from a study of siplizumab effects on memory and regulatory T cells. This clone was picked up a small number of times. The CDR3 is 15 residues long. V was clipped by 4 bases and J by 5 bases, with 18 bases between them. The V gene's germline CDR1 is SGHDT and CDR2 YYEEEE. Libraries were prepared by immunoSEQ multiplex PCR; TCRdb keeps only in-frame clonotypes and omits some of them. The data contain about 99,000 clones, over 90% of them singletons. The rearrangement links TRBV5-6 to TRBJ2-5, with D possibly matching TRBD1 (5 bases). The TCR comes from a human donor in good health. Sequencing was carried out using Tregs sorted from blood. The CDR3 region is CASSKWGRAEETQYF. The CDR3 bases are TGTGCCAGCAGCAAATGGGGCAGGGCGGAGGAGACCCAGTACTTC. Combining the CDR3 with reference TRBV5-6 and TRBJ2-5 gives the whole variable domain DAGVTQSPTHLIKTRGQQVTLRCSPKSGHDTVSWYQQALGQGPQFIFQYYEEEERQRGNFPDRFSGHQFPNYSSELNVNALLLGDSALYLCASSKWGRAEETQYFGPGTRLLVL.